Below, one T cell receptor (beta chain) is given with its context. The antigen is unknown. Researchers amplified the TCR beta CDR3 regions from RNA transcripts. Initially, a first-round RT-PCR of the TCR CDR3 employed the HTBI primer set. TCRdb reanalysed the multiplex PCR reads using MiXCR and keeps one entry per CDR3 protein. The sample lists 600,000 or so distinct CDR3 sequences, about 17% occurring once. Stable hyperthyroidism: no ophthalmopathy progression over 18 months of follow-up. The data stem from a study of T cells in Graves' hyperthyroidism and ophthalmopathy. Study-wide background: Peripheral blood samples were taken at initial diagnosis, prior to any treatment. Study observations and caveats: By a 13 V-J model, ophthalmopathy was set apart from stable hyperthyroidism.

This sequence was found in a woman aged 25-40 years with Graves' hyperthyroidism. Input material: blood.

The CDR3 protein is CSARPSGRAINIQYF. CDR3 in DNA: TGCAGTGCTAGGCCTAGCGGGAGGGCGATAAACATTCAGTACTTC. The chain combines TRBV20-1 with TRBJ2-4; 12 bases are a match to TRBD2. The CDR3 covers 15 residues. CDR1 is DFQATT and CDR2 is SNEGSKA in the germline V gene (reference sequence). V trimming: 3 bases; J trimming: 6 bases; junction bases outside the gene matches: 6.